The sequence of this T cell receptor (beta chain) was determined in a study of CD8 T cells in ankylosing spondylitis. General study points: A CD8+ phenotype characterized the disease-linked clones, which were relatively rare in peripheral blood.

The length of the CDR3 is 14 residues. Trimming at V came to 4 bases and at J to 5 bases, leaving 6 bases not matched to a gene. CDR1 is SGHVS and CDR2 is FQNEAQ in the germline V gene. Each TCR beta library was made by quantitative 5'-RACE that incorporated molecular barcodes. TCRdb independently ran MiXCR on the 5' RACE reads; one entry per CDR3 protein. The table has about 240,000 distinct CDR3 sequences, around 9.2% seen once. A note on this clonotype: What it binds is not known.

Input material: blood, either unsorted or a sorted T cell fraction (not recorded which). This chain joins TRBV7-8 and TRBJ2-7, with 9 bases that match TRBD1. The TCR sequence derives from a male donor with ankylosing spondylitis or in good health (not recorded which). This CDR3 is CASSWPTGGNEQYF. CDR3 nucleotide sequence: TGTGCCAGCAGCTGGCCGACAGGGGGGAACGAGCAGTACTTC.